These 19 T cell receptor beta chains share one sample of origin, sequenced in a study of T cell responses to AZD1222 COVID-19 vaccine. Using immunoSEQ multiplex PCR, the repertoire was profiled, and TCRdb retains in-frame clones only, with some absent. The sample records approximately 100,000 clones, approximately 90% being singletons. The sequencing here drew on peripheral blood, taken on day 0 of AZD1222 vaccination. The receptors come from an adult in good health.

The chain carries TRBV7-9 and TRBJ2-2; D unclear. CDR1 SEHNR and CDR2 FQNEAQ come from the germline V gene (reference sequence). CDR3 length: 14 amino acids. V was shortened by 0 bases and J by 4 bases, with 6 bases between the two germline ends. The CDR3 is CASSLAVFTGELFF. In DNA form, the CDR3 reads TGTGCCAGCAGCTTAGCGGTCTTCACCGGGGAGCTGTTTTTT.

CDR3 bases: TGTGCCAGTAGTTTTTCCTACAATGAGCAGTTCTTC. Translating gives CASSFSYNEQFF. The J gene is TRBJ2-1, the V gene TRBV19, with unresolved D. Trimming shortened V by 5 bases and J by 1 base, and 3 bases separated the two germline ends. The germline V gene has CDR1 LNHDA and CDR2 SQIVND (reference sequence). This CDR3 spans 12 amino acids.

This clone was observed once. The J gene is TRBJ2-1, the V gene TRBV7-2, with unresolved D. This CDR3 comprises 13 residues. Germline V gene lookup returns CDR1 SGHTA and CDR2 FQGNSA. The V end was cut by 3 bases, the J end by 8 bases, with 11 bases between. This CDR3 reads CASSFQSIDEQFF. In nucleotides, the CDR3 is TGTGCCAGCAGCTTCCAGAGTATCGATGAGCAGTTCTTC.

A single count supports this clone. The V and J genes are TRBV5-1 and TRBJ2-1; a weak D match, TRBD2 (6 bases). The V and J ends lost 0 bases and 5 bases respectively, with 12 bases between them. Germline V gene sequence: CDR1 SGHRS, CDR2 YFSETQ. The CDR3 contains 15 residues. The CDR3 reads CASSLDGGFHNEQFF. As DNA, the CDR3 is TGCGCCAGCAGCTTGGATGGAGGGTTCCACAATGAGCAGTTCTTC.

The chain carries TRBV27 and TRBJ1-4, with D maybe TRBD1 (5 bases). The CDR3 consists of 17 residues. Germline CDR1 reads MNHEY; CDR2 reads SMNVEV (reference sequence). The V and J ends lost 5 bases and 6 bases respectively, with 22 bases between them. CDR3 in amino acids: CASSPRDPRSGDEKLFF. The CDR3 DNA follows: TGTGCCAGCAGTCCTCGGGACCCCAGAAGTGGCGATGAAAAACTGTTTTTT.

The chain couples TRBV10-1 to TRBJ2-5; no firm D call. Trimming stripped 3 bases from V and 1 base from J, with 6 bases between. From germline, CDR1 is WNHNN and CDR2 SYGVQD (reference sequence). CDR3 length: 13 amino acids. The CDR3, as DNA: TGCGCCAGCAGTGATATGGTCCAAGAGACCCAGTACTTC. It specifies CASSDMVQETQYF.

This rearrangement joins TRBV18 to TRBJ2-1, with D possibly TRBD2 on 6 matching bases. The ends were cut back, 2 bases at V and 3 bases at J, with 14 bases in the middle. Germline V gives CDR1 KGHSH, CDR2 LQKENI. This CDR3 region has 16 residues. CDR3 nucleotides: TGTGCCAGCTCACCAGCGATTAGCGGCAGCTACAATGAGCAGTTCTTC. It is translated as CASSPAISGSYNEQFF.

V is TRBV7-9 and J is TRBJ1-1; D is possibly TRBD1 (5 bases). Germline V gene sequence: CDR1 SEHNR, CDR2 FQNEAQ (reference sequence). V lost 5 bases to trimming and J lost 4 bases, with 14 bases between them. The CDR3 totals 14 residues. CDR3 loop: CASSQSLQGTEAFF. The CDR3 DNA follows: TGTGCCAGCAGCCAAAGCCTCCAGGGCACTGAAGCTTTCTTT.

The genes are TRBV3-1 (or the pseudogene TRBV3-2) and TRBJ1-6; D gene uncertain. Germline V gives CDR1 LGHDT, CDR2 YNNKEL (reference sequence). Trimming took off 0 bases at V and 8 bases at J, with 5 bases between the two ends. The CDR3 extends over 13 amino acids. Here the CDR3 reads CASSQEWDSPLHF. The DNA for the CDR3 is TGTGCCAGCAGCCAAGAATGGGATTCACCCCTCCACTTT.

The genes are TRBV10-2 and TRBJ1-6; a possible D gene is TRBD1 (5 bases). The CDR3 has 13 amino acids. Trimming removed 6 bases from V and 10 bases from J, with 13 bases in between. Germline-derived CDR1 and CDR2 are WSHSY and SAAADI. CDR3 DNA: TGCGCCAGCAGCAGCTTCTGGGGGTCACCCCTCCACTTT. Protein: CASSSFWGSPLHF.

The chain carries TRBV4-2 and TRBJ2-2; 8 bases line up with TRBD2. With V trimmed by 2 bases and J by 6 bases, 5 bases remained unmatched. The germline V gene encodes CDR1 LGHNA and CDR2 YNFKEQ. This CDR3 region has 15 residues. In DNA, the CDR3 is TGTGCCAGCAGCCAATTAGCGGGAAGGGCCGGGGAGCTGTTTTTT. It is translated as CASSQLAGRAGELFF.

The chain carries TRBV6-5 and TRBJ1-4; D is ambiguous. Germline loops: CDR1 MNHEY, CDR2 SVGAGI. V shed 8 bases and J shed 8 bases, with 21 bases lying between them. The CDR3 extends over 15 amino acids. CDR3 in DNA: TGTGCCAGCCGCGATAGGGCAGGCCAGGCGGAAAAACTGTTTTTT. This gives the protein CASRDRAGQAEKLFF.

V is TRBV3-1 (or the pseudogene TRBV3-2) and J is TRBJ1-2; possible D gene TRBD1, 5 bases. Trimming took 8 bases from V and 7 from J, leaving 20 bases between them. CDR3 length: 14 residues. From germline, CDR1 is LGHDT and CDR2 YNNKEL (reference sequence). The CDR3 is CASGSGTANLGYTF. The CDR3 coding sequence is TGTGCCAGCGGATCCGGGACGGCCAACCTTGGCTACACCTTC.

The genes are TRBV11-2 and TRBJ2-1, with D maybe TRBD2 (7 bases). V was shortened by 0 bases and J by 10 bases, with 10 bases between the two germline ends. This CDR3 comprises 13 residues. From germline, CDR1 is SGHAT and CDR2 FQNNGV. For the CDR3, the DNA is TGTGCCAGCAGCTTAGAAAGGGGGGGGGAGCAGTTCTTC. It translates to CASSLERGGEQFF.

This chain links TRBV28 with TRBJ1-2; maybe TRBD1 (6 bases). Germline CDR1 and CDR2: MDHEN and SYDVKM. The CDR3 runs 15 residues. The V end was cut by 5 bases, the J end by 1 base, with 14 bases between. Here the CDR3 DNA reads TGTGCCAGCAGTCCAGGGGAATTGGGTAACTATGGCTACACCTTC. It specifies CASSPGELGNYGYTF.

The V call is TRBV7-2, the J call TRBJ2-1, with TRBD1 identical over 9 bases. The ends lost 5 bases at V and 4 bases at J; junction bases unmatched: 6. CDR1 is SGHTA, CDR2 FQGNSA, per germline. This CDR3 has 15 amino acids. In DNA, the CDR3 is TGTGCCAGCAGCCCCGGGACAGGGACTTACAATGAGCAGTTCTTC. Amino acids: CASSPGTGTYNEQFF.

The rearrangement joins TRBV5-1 to TRBJ1-3, with D tentatively TRBD1 (6 bases). This CDR3 is built from 16 residues. V was clipped by 4 bases and J by 0 bases, with 14 bases between them. In germline, CDR1 is SGHRS, CDR2 YFSETQ. This CDR3 reads CASSPGPGDSGNTIYF. CDR3 nucleotide sequence: TGCGCCAGCAGCCCTGGTCCAGGGGACTCTGGAAACACCATATATTTT.

The V call is TRBV11-2, the J call TRBJ1-5; D is unclear. This CDR3 is 13 amino acids long. In germline, CDR1 is SGHAT, CDR2 FQNNGV. V shed 2 bases and J shed 5 bases, with 7 bases lying between them. CDR3 protein: CASSLTNDQPQHF. The CDR3 nucleotides read TGTGCCAGCAGCTTAACTAACGATCAGCCCCAGCATTTT.

The chain couples TRBV2 to TRBJ2-3, with TRBD2 matching over 13 bases. Germline V CDR1 and CDR2: SNHLY, FYNNEI. V dropped 5 bases and J dropped 7; count of bases not matched to a gene: 6. This CDR3 is built from 15 residues. CDR3 residues: CASSPTSGGSNTQYF. DNA of the CDR3: TGTGCCAGCAGTCCGACTAGCGGGGGGTCAAATACGCAGTATTTT.